Presented here are 19 T cell receptor beta chains from one specimen sequenced in a study of T cell responses to AZD1222 COVID-19 vaccine. Produced via immunoSEQ multiplex PCR; TCRdb's table is partial and in-frame only. The sample shows 70,000 to 95,000 clones, roughly 90% of them seen only once. The sample here was peripheral blood, taken on day 0 of MenACWY control vaccination. The receptor set was obtained from an adult in good health.

This clone was seen more than once but under ten times. The chain uses TRBV29-1 and TRBJ2-1; no clear D gene. V was clipped by 4 bases and J by 5 bases, with 12 bases between them. This CDR3 is built from 13 residues. Germline CDR1 reads SQVTM; CDR2 reads ANQGSEA. The CDR3 here is CSVGQPLDNEQFF. CDR3 DNA: TGCAGCGTTGGGCAGCCACTGGACAATGAGCAGTTCTTC.

The CDR3 spells CASSLMQIYNYGYTF. CDR3 nucleotide sequence: TGTGCCAGCAGCTTGATGCAGATTTATAACTATGGCTACACCTTC. The chain recombines TRBV5-4 with TRBJ1-2; D not certain. This CDR3 has 15 residues. Germline assignment: CDR1 SGHNT and CDR2 YYREEE (reference sequence). V shed 1 base and J shed 1 base, with 11 bases lying between them.

The V gene is TRBV12-3 or TRBV12-4, the J gene TRBJ2-7; no clear D gene. The CDR3 loop spans 11 amino acids. Trimming took 5 bases from V and 3 from J, leaving 5 bases between them. In DNA form, the CDR3 reads TGTGCCAGCAGTACCCACTACGAGCAGTACTTC. Protein: CASSTHYEQYF.

The gene calls are TRBV10-2 and TRBJ2-1; 11 nucleotides align to TRBD2. Unmatched junction bases numbered 3, after V lost 6 bases and J lost 8 bases. The CDR3 is made up of 13 amino acids. CDR1 and CDR2 (germline): WSHSY, SAAADI. This chain's CDR3 is CASRLAGDHEQFF. The CDR3 coding sequence is TGCGCCAGCAGACTAGCGGGAGACCATGAGCAGTTCTTC.

This chain connects TRBV12-3 or TRBV12-4 to TRBJ1-1; no clear D gene. This CDR3 is built from 11 residues. Between the trimmed V and J ends, which lost 6 bases and 10 bases, there was a span of 12 bases. CDR3 in amino acids: CASSDVFRAFF. The CDR3, as DNA: TGTGCCAGCAGCGATGTCTTCAGAGCTTTCTTT.

This chain uses TRBV7-8 with TRBJ1-1; D remains unclear. V dropped 1 base and J dropped 11 bases, with 14 bases sitting between them. The length of the CDR3 is 13 residues. Germline CDR1 is SGHVS and CDR2 is FQNEAQ. For the CDR3, the DNA is TGTGCCAGCAGCTTAGTAGGGCAGAGGAACGCTTTCTTT. Its translation is CASSLVGQRNAFF.

V is TRBV6-5 and J is TRBJ1-1; 7 nucleotides agree with TRBD1. This CDR3 contains 13 residues. CDR1 is MNHEY and CDR2 is SVGAGI in the germline V gene. J was trimmed by 10 bases and V by 6 bases; bases with no gene match: 11. The CDR3, as DNA: TGTGCCAGCAGCCCAGGGACAGCCTTGGGAGCTTTCTTT. It translates to CASSPGTALGAFF.

This clone counts as medium-sized (0.01 to 0.1%). V is TRBV6-5 and J is TRBJ2-1, with 12 nucleotides matching TRBD1. The CDR3 covers 15 residues. CDR1 is MNHEY and CDR2 is SVGAGI in the germline V gene. J gave up 7 bases and V 6 bases, and 7 bases lay outside the gene matches. The CDR3 sequence is CASSSPGQGANEQFF. The CDR3 DNA is TGTGCCAGCAGCAGCCCGGGACAGGGGGCAAATGAGCAGTTCTTC.

This clone showed up just a few times. The chain joins TRBV19 to TRBJ1-2; the D is unclear. Germline V CDR1 and CDR2: LNHDA, SQIVND (reference sequence). V lost 11 bases and J lost 3, with 22 bases in between. The CDR3 covers 15 residues. The CDR3 sequence is CAEGWPYRTYYGYTF. DNA of the CDR3: TGTGCCGAAGGGTGGCCCTACCGAACCTACTATGGCTACACCTTC.

The CDR3 DNA reads TGTGCCAGCAGTTACGGGACAGGTCTAGGTTCCTACGAGCAGTACTTC. Its translation: CASSYGTGLGSYEQYF. The chain joins TRBV6-2 or TRBV6-3 to TRBJ2-7, with TRBD1 matching 8 bases. V lost 2 bases and J lost 1; bases outside the gene matches: 7. The CDR3 sequence is 16 residues long. Per germline, CDR1 MNHEY and CDR2 SVGEGT.

The chain carries TRBV28 and TRBJ1-2; the match to TRBD1 covers 7 bases. There are 12 residues in the CDR3. The germline CDR1 and CDR2 sequences are MDHEN and SYDVKM. J lost 7 bases, V lost 8 bases, and 7 bases had no gene match. Written as DNA, the CDR3 is TGTGCCAGCTCCAGACAGGGTAGTGGCTACACCTTC. Its protein is CASSRQGSGYTF.

This chain joins TRBV27 and TRBJ1-5; the D is unclear. V was shortened by 3 bases and J by 5 bases, with 11 bases between the two germline ends. The CDR3 contains 14 residues. From germline, CDR1 is MNHEY and CDR2 SMNVEV (reference sequence). The DNA for the CDR3 is TGTGCCAGCAGTTTTGCGACGGATTATCAGCCCCAGCATTTT. Translation: CASSFATDYQPQHF.

The chain carries TRBV7-9 and TRBJ2-7; D gene uncertain. The CDR3 extends over 15 amino acids. Germline V gene sequence: CDR1 SEHNR, CDR2 FQNEAQ (reference sequence). The V and J ends lost 4 bases and 0 bases respectively, with 13 bases between them. The CDR3 DNA sequence: TGTGCCAGCAGCTCCCCGGGCCTTAACTCCTACGAGCAGTACTTC. Translated, it gives CASSSPGLNSYEQYF.

This rearrangement joins TRBV4-3 to TRBJ2-1; 8 bases are a match to TRBD2. V lost 0 bases to trimming and J lost 2 bases; unmatched junction nucleotides: 3. Germline assignment: CDR1 LGHNA and CDR2 YSLEER. The CDR3 is 16 amino acids. The CDR3 DNA follows: TGCGCCAGCAGCCAAGAAGCGGGAGAAACCTACAATGAGCAGTTCTTC. As protein: CASSQEAGETYNEQFF.

The V gene is TRBV18, the J gene TRBJ1-4, with 8 bases lining up with TRBD1. The trim removed 8 bases at V and 6 bases at J, leaving 11 bases unmatched. The germline CDR1 and CDR2 sequences are KGHSH and LQKENI. The CDR3 contains 15 residues. The CDR3 sequence: CASRELPGQDEKLFF. CDR3 DNA: TGTGCCAGCCGAGAATTGCCGGGACAGGATGAAAAACTGTTTTTT. The full variable domain, completed using reference TRBV18 and TRBJ1-4, is NAGVMQNPRHLVRRRGQEARLRCSPMKGHSHVYWYRQLPEEGLKFMVYLQKENIIDESGMPKERFSAEFPKEGPSILRIQQVVRGDSAAYFCASRELPGQDEKLFFGSGTQLSVL.

The rearrangement links TRBV6-2 or TRBV6-3 to TRBJ1-5; possible D gene TRBD1, 6 bases. This CDR3 is built from 14 residues. Germline V gene lookup returns CDR1 MNHEY and CDR2 SVGEGT. V gave up 2 bases and J gave up 3 bases, with 8 bases separating them. CDR3 in amino acids: CASSYTGINQPQHF. CDR3 DNA: TGTGCCAGCAGTTACACAGGGATCAATCAGCCCCAGCATTTT.

The CDR3 nucleotides read TGTGCCTGGCCCCATGGGCAGGGAGAAGCTTTCTTT. Translation: CAWPHGQGEAFF. The chain combines TRBV30 with TRBJ1-1, with D possibly TRBD1 on 5 matching bases. Germline loops: CDR1 GTSNPN, CDR2 SVGIG (reference sequence). The CDR3 has 12 amino acids. Trimming took 5 bases from V and 8 from J, leaving 15 bases between them.

The chain uses TRBV19 and TRBJ2-7, with 11 bases identical to TRBD2. Germline V gives CDR1 LNHDA, CDR2 SQIVND (reference sequence). V gave up 3 bases and J gave up 7 bases; unmatched junction bases: 14. The CDR3 runs to 17 residues. CDR3: CASSIKGRLAGGYEQYF. The CDR3 DNA follows: TGTGCCAGTAGTATCAAAGGTCGGCTAGCGGGAGGATATGAGCAGTACTTC. The full variable domain, with the rest looked up from reference TRBV19 and TRBJ2-7, is DGGITQSPKYLFRKEGQNVTLSCEQNLNHDAMYWYRQDPGQGLRLIYYSQIVNDFQKGDIAEGYSVSREKKESFPLTVTSAQKNPTAFYLCASSIKGRLAGGYEQYFGPGTRLTVT.

The chain recombines TRBV2 with TRBJ1-4; D remains unclear. CDR3 length: 15 amino acids. Trimming removed 9 bases from V and 0 bases from J, with 14 bases in between. Germline loops: CDR1 SNHLY, CDR2 FYNNEI. The CDR3 DNA is TGTGCCAGTTCATTAGCCATTGCAACTAATGAAAAACTGTTTTTT. Translated: CASSLAIATNEKLFF.